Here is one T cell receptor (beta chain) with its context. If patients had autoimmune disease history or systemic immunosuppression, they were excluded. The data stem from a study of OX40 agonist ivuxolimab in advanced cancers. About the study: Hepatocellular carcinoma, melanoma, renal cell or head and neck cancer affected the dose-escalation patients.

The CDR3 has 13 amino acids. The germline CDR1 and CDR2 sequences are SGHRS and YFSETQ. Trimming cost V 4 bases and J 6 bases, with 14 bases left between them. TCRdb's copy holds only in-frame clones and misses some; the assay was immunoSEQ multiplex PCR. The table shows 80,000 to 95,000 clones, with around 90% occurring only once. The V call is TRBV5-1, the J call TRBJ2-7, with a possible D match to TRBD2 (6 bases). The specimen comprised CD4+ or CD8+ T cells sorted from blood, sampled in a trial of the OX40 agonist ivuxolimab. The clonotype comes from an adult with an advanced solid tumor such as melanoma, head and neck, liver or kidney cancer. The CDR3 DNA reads TGCGCCAGCAGCCCGGGTGGAGGGACCGAGCAGTACTTC. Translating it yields CASSPGGGTEQYF.